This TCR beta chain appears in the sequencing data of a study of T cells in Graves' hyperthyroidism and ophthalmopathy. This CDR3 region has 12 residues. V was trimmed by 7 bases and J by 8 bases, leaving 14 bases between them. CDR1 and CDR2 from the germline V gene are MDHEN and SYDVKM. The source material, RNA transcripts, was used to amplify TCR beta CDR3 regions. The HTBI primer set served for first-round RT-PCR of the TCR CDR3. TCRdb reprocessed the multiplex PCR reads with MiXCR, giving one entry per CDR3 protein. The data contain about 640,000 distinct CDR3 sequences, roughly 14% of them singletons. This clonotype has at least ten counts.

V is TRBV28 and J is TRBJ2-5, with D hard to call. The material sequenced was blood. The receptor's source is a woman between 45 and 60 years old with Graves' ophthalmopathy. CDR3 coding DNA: TGTGCCAGCACTGCCTTCGGCGGAACCCAGTACTTC. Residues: CASTAFGGTQYF.